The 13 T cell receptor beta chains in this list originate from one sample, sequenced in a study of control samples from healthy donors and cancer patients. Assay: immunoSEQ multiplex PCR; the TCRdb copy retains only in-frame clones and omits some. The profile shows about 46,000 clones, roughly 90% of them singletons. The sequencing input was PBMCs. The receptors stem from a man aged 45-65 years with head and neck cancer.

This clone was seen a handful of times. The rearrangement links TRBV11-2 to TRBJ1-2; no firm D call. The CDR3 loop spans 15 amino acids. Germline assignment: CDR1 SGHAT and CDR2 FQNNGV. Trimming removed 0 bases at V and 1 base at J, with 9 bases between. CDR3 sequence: CASSLEADGNYGYTF. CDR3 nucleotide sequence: TGTGCCAGCAGCTTAGAAGCGGATGGTAACTATGGCTACACCTTC.

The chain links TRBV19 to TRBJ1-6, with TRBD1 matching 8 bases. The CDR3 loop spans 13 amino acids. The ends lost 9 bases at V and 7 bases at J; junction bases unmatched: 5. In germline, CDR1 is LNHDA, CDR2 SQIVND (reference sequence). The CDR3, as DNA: TGTGCCAGCAAGGGACAGGAGAATTCACCCCTCCACTTT. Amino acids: CASKGQENSPLHF.

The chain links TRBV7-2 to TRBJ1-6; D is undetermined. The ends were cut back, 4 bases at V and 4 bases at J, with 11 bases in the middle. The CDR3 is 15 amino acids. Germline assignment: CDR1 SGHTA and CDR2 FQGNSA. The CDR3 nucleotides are TGTGCCAGCAGCTCAGGACCGAGTTATAATTCACCCCTCCACTTT. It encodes CASSSGPSYNSPLHF.

CDR3 DNA: TGTGCCAGCAGTTTGAATCGGGACCTCAGGAATCAGCCCCAGCATTTT. Its protein product is CASSLNRDLRNQPQHF. This chain links TRBV27 with TRBJ1-5, with TRBD1 as a possible D gene (5 bases). CDR3 size: 16 residues. Trimming removed 3 bases from V and 4 bases from J, with 16 bases in between. Germline loops: CDR1 MNHEY, CDR2 SMNVEV (reference sequence).

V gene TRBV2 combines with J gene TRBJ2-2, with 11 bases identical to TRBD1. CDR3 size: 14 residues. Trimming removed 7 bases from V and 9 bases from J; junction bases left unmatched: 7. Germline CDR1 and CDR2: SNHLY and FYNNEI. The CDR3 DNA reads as TGTGCCAGCACGTGGACAGGGGGCGGCCGGGAGCTGTTTTTT. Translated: CASTWTGGGRELFF.

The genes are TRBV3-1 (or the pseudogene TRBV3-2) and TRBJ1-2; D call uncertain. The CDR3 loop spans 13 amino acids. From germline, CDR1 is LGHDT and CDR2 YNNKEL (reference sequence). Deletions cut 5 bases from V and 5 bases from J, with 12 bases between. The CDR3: CASSRTANYGYTF. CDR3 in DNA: TGTGCCAGCAGCAGGACCGCGAATTATGGCTACACCTTC.

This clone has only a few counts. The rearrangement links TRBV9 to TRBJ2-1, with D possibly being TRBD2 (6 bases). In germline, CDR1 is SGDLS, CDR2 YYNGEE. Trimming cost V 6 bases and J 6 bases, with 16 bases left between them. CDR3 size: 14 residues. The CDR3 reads CASTGRDQVNEQFF. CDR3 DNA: TGTGCCAGCACCGGGCGGGACCAGGTCAATGAGCAGTTCTTC.

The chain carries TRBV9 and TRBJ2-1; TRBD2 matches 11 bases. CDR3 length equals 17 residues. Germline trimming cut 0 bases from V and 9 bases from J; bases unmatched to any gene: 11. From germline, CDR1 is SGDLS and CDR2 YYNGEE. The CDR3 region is CASSVDDSGRGEGEQFF. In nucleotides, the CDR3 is TGTGCCAGCAGCGTAGATGATAGCGGGAGGGGGGAAGGTGAGCAGTTCTTC.

CDR3 DNA: TGCGCCAGCAGCCCCCTAGGACTAGCGGCCTACAATGAGCAGTTCTTC. Protein sequence: CASSPLGLAAYNEQFF. The rearrangement links TRBV4-1 to TRBJ2-1; 10 nucleotides agree with TRBD2. Germline loops: CDR1 MGHRA, CDR2 YSYEKL. There are 16 residues in the CDR3. V was clipped by 4 bases and J by 2 bases; unmatched bases: 5.

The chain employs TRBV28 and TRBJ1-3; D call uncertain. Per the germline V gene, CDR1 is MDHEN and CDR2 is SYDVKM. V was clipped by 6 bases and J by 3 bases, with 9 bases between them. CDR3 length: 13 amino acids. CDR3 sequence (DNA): TGTGCCAGCAGAATTGGCCGTGGAAACACCATATATTTT. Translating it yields CASRIGRGNTIYF.

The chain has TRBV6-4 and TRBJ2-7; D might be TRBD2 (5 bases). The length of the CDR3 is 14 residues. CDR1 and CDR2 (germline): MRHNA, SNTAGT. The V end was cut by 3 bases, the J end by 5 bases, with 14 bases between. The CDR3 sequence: CASSDPRRGNEQYF. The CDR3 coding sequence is TGTGCCAGCAGTGATCCCCGACGGGGTAACGAGCAGTACTTC.

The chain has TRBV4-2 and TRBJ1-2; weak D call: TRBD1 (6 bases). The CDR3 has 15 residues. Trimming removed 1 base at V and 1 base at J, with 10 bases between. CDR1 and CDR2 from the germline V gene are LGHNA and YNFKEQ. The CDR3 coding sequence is TGTGCCAGCAGCCAAGTAAGGGGGGATAACTATGGCTACACCTTC. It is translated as CASSQVRGDNYGYTF.

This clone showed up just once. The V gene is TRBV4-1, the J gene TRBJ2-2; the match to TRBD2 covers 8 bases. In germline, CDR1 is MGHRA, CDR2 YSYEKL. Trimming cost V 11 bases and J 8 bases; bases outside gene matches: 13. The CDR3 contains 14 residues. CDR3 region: CASHGSGRRGELFF. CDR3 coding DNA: TGCGCCTCTCACGGGAGCGGGAGACGAGGGGAGCTGTTTTTT.